This T cell receptor beta chain stems from a study of blood T cell repertoires in COVID-19. Background on the study: Both acute and convalescent COVID-19 samples were obtained from the United States, Italy and Spain. From T cells, B-cell-depleted T cells, or PBMCs came the material, which was cDNA or gDNA.

V trimming: 1 base; J trimming: 5 bases; junction bases outside the gene matches: 6. The CDR3 has 16 amino acids. Germline CDR1 LNHNV, CDR2 YYDKDF (reference sequence). As handled by the study authors: Amplification with reference gene primers provided the estimates of nucleated cell counts. Some clones are missing from TCRdb's copy, which holds only in-frame ones; the method was immunoSEQ multiplex PCR. The DNA gave D and trimming, while V, J and clone size come from that table. The sample consists of some 12,000 clones, 85% to 95% of them appearing once. This TCR was sampled from a woman between 70 and 85 years old with active COVID-19. The V call is TRBV15, the J call TRBJ2-1; 9 nucleotides line up with TRBD1. Input material: peripheral blood. This CDR3 is CATSRVPRTGDNEQFF. CDR3 coding DNA: TGTGCCACCAGCAGAGTGCCCCGGACAGGGGACAATGAGCAGTTCTTC.